This T cell receptor (beta chain) derives from a study of response to subunit inactivated influenza vaccine. Study-level findings and limits: Authors suggested seasonal influenza vaccinations each recruit few new T cells.

TCRdb analysed the RT-PCR reads with MiXCR anew, one entry per CDR3 protein. This sample has roughly 650,000 distinct CDR3 sequences, with around 14% found just once. For this clonotype: Its antigen remains unknown.

Germline CDR1 reads SGHAT; CDR2 reads FQDESV (reference sequence). V dropped 6 bases and J dropped 3; count of bases not matched to a gene: 15. This CDR3 region has 18 residues. This rearrangement joins TRBV11-1 to TRBJ2-2; the match to TRBD2 covers 8 bases. The clonotype comes from a man aged 45-65 years who received an inactivated influenza vaccine. The specimen was PBMCs from blood, collected approximately 12 days after vaccination. CDR3 in DNA: TGTGCCAGCAGTCCTAACCTTTTTCGGGGGGGCCACACCGGGGAGCTGTTTTTT. As protein: CASSPNLFRGGHTGELFF.